This T cell receptor (beta chain) was identified in a study of blood T cell repertoires in COVID-19. The CDR3 loop spans 15 amino acids. The V gene's germline CDR1 is LNHDA and CDR2 SQIVND (reference sequence). Trimming took 6 bases from V and 5 from J, leaving 19 bases between them. Patients of the Seattle cohort, enrolled during active infection, were followed longitudinally. Repertoires were generated with immunoSEQ multiplex PCR, while TCRdb's copy carries only in-frame clones and drops some. The repertoire holds 380,000 or so clones, with 86% as singletons. Sequencing used peripheral blood. The source is an older woman with COVID-19, enrolled during active disease. V is TRBV19 and J is TRBJ1-2, with D maybe TRBD1 (6 bases). The CDR3 DNA reads as TGTGCCAGTAGCTCCTTTGGACGGACAGCGTATGGCTACACCTTC. Amino acids: CASSSFGRTAYGYTF.